This TCR beta chain was found in a study of CD4 T cell repertoires in COVID-19. Study-level information: After nine to ten days of IL-2 expansion, CFSE-low cells were relabeled and restimulated with other coronavirus spikes. Findings of the study overall: Several top expanded SARS-CoV-2-reactive clonotypes were shared by two or three memory subsets.

Mild-to-severe COVID-19 survivors were the donors. Sequencing was done directly on freshly isolated, uncultured memory T cells. About this clone: Its target is unknown.

Clones were read by immunoSEQ multiplex PCR, and TCRdb kept only the in-frame ones, dropping some. The table includes about 75,000 clones, approximately 83% detected once. Germline CDR1 and CDR2: GTSNPN and SVGIG (reference sequence). CDR3 length: 13 amino acids. The ends were cut back, 0 bases at V and 5 bases at J, with 8 bases in the middle. This TCR was sampled from a human donor who had COVID-19. The V call is TRBV30, the J call TRBJ2-1; D unclear. Here the sequenced sample was CD4+ T cells from peripheral blood, taken after recovery from COVID-19. As DNA, the CDR3 is TGTGCCTGGAGTGTCAACAGAGACAATGAGCAGTTCTTC. It yields the protein CAWSVNRDNEQFF.